The rows below give T cell receptor beta chains drawn from one sample of a study of patients and donors after allogeneic stem cell transplantation. Each CDR3 protein is one row after TCRdb ran MiXCR on the RT-PCR reads. The sample lists 25,000 to 30,000 distinct CDR3 sequences, over 7% occurring once. The sample taken for sequencing was blood, either unsorted or a sorted T cell fraction (not recorded which). These receptors came from a human donor who was either an allogeneic HSCT recipient or a stem cell or donor lymphocyte infusion donor (not recorded which). It is not recorded whose cells these are; they may come from a transplant donor. The CDR3 runs from the conserved cysteine through the conserved F or W. Each record gives: J gene, clone size, V gene, CDR3 length, D gene, CDR3 protein, CDR3 DNA. The D gene is left open where the match is weak. Size is omitted from some rows. Given values are once, few, many or a class for expanded clones.

>TRBJ2-5|many|TRBV6-5|14|TRBD1
CASSYGTGRETQYF
TGTGCCAGCAGTTACGGGACAGGGCGAGAGACCCAGTACTTC
>TRBJ2-5|few|TRBV9|18|.
CASSVAPDRHGRGETQYF
TGTGCCAGCAGCGTAGCTCCGGACAGGCACGGGCGGGGGGAGACCCAGTACTTC
>TRBJ2-7|many|TRBV10-2|14|TRBD1
CASRPGQGNYEQYF
TGCGCCAGCAGGCCGGGACAGGGGAATTACGAGCAGTACTTC
>TRBJ2-3|many|TRBV20-1|15|.
CSASSLGERTDTQYF
TGCAGTGCTAGCTCCCTGGGGGAGAGGACAGATACGCAGTATTTT
>TRBJ1-3|many|TRBV7-8|17|.
CASSLEVSGSFGNTIYF
TGTGCCAGCAGCTTAGAGGTTTCGGGCAGCTTCGGAAACACCATATATTTT
>TRBJ2-7|many|TRBV7-9|16|TRBD1
CASSLEDDRVVYEQYF
TGTGCCAGCAGCTTAGAGGATGACAGGGTCGTTTACGAGCAGTACTTC
>TRBJ1-5|many|TRBV13|13|.
CASSLRGNQPQHF
TGTGCCAGCAGCTTAAGGGGAAATCAGCCCCAGCATTTT
>TRBJ2-3|.|TRBV5-4|16|.
CASRAGTHPSTDTQYF
TGTGCCAGCAGGGCCGGGACACACCCTAGCACAGATACGCAGTATTTT
>TRBJ2-3|many|TRBV5-1|16|TRBD1
CASSLDSRGPTDTQYF
TGCGCCAGCAGCTTGGACAGTAGGGGGCCAACAGATACGCAGTATTTT
>TRBJ2-3|many|TRBV10-3|15|.
CAISVSGLGTDTQYF
TGTGCCATCAGTGTTTCAGGGCTGGGCACAGATACGCAGTATTTT
>TRBJ2-7|few|TRBV15|15|.
CATSRGLPEIYEQYF
TGTGCCACCAGCAGAGGGCTCCCGGAGATTTACGAGCAGTACTTC
>TRBJ2-4|many|TRBV29-1|13|TRBD1
CSVEEGGRDIQYF
TGCAGCGTTGAAGAAGGGGGCCGAGACATTCAGTACTTC
>TRBJ2-3|.|TRBV10-3|16|.
CAISARGLELTDTQYF
TGTGCCATCAGTGCCCGAGGGCTAGAACTCACAGATACGCAGTATTTT
>TRBJ2-5|many|TRBV24-1|15|.
CATSDAKGPQETQYF
TGTGCCACCAGTGACGCAAAGGGTCCTCAAGAGACCCAGTACTTC
>TRBJ1-2|.|TRBV12-3/TRBV12-4|18|TRBD1
CASSLPKGQGFRHGGYTF
TGTGCCAGCAGTTTACCCAAGGGACAGGGTTTCCGCCACGGTGGCTACACCTTC
>TRBJ2-1|.|TRBV5-8|13|TRBD2
CATGTSDYNEQFF
TGTGCCACCGGGACTAGCGACTACAATGAGCAGTTCTTC
>TRBJ2-6|medium-sized|TRBV5-1|17|TRBD1
CASSSTGSSSGANVLTF
TGCGCCAGCAGCTCGACAGGGTCTAGCTCTGGGGCCAACGTCCTGACTTTC
>TRBJ1-4|.|TRBV5-5|15|.
CASSLEALPNEKLFF
TGTGCCAGCAGCTTGGAAGCGCTCCCTAATGAAAAACTGTTTTTT
>TRBJ2-2|medium-sized|TRBV9|15|.
CASSPRLGGTGELFF
TGTGCCAGCAGCCCACGGCTGGGGGGCACCGGGGAGCTGTTTTTT
>TRBJ2-3|many|TRBV7-9|15|.
CASSLTAGAGDTQYF
TGTGCCAGCAGCCTAACGGCGGGGGCCGGAGATACGCAGTATTTT
>TRBJ1-2|.|TRBV28|11|.
CASRVTYGYTF
TGTGCCAGCAGGGTTACCTATGGCTACACCTTC
>TRBJ2-5|.|TRBV12-3/TRBV12-4|20|.
CASSFGRDRMVVRAMETQYF
TGTGCCAGCAGTTTTGGCCGAGACAGGATGGTTGTGAGGGCTATGGAGACCCAGTACTTC
>TRBJ2-1|many|TRBV2|16|TRBD1
CASTEGGTGDGGEQFF
TGTGCCAGCACCGAGGGAGGGACAGGGGACGGTGGGGAGCAGTTCTTC
>TRBJ1-1|many|TRBV2|12|.
CASSPGSDEAFF
TGTGCCAGCAGTCCTGGATCCGATGAAGCTTTCTTT
>TRBJ2-2|many|TRBV7-3|16|.
CASSLTSSGNTGELFF
TGTGCCAGCAGCTTAACCTCAAGCGGAAACACCGGGGAGCTGTTTTTT
>TRBJ2-7|many|TRBV10-2|17|TRBD1
CASRRQGAIAGHYEQYF
TGCGCCAGCAGACGACAGGGGGCAATAGCGGGACACTACGAGCAGTACTTC
>TRBJ1-2|few|TRBV6-5|15|.
CASSYSGGWSDGYTF
TGTGCCAGCAGTTACTCGGGTGGTTGGAGCGATGGCTACACCTTC